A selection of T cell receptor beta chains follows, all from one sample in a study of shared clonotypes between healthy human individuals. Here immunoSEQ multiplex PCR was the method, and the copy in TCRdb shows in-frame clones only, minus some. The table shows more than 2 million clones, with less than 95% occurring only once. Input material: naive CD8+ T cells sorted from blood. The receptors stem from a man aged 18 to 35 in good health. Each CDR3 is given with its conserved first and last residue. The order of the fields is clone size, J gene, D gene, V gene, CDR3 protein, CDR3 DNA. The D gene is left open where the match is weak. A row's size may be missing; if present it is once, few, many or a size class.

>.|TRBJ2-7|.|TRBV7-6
CASSTDLASSYEQYF
TGTGCCAGCAGCACTGACTTAGCGAGCTCCTACGAGCAGTACTTC
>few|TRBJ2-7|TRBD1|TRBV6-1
CASSAGTGGYEQYF
TGTGCCAGCAGTGCCGGGACAGGGGGCTACGAGCAGTACTTC
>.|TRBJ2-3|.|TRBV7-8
CASSSPIYTDTQYF
TGTGCCAGCAGCTCCCCGATCTACACAGATACGCAGTATTTT
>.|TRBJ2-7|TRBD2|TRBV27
CASSITPGTSRYEQYF
TGTGCCAGCAGTATAACCCCCGGGACTAGTCGCTACGAGCAGTACTTC
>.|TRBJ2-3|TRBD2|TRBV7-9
CASSSERTSGNTDTQYF
TGTGCCAGCAGCTCCGAAAGGACTAGCGGGAACACAGATACGCAGTATTTT
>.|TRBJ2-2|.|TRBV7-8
CASSLRAGELFF
TGTGCCAGCAGCTTACGGGCCGGGGAGCTGTTTTTT
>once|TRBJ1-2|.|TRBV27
CASSVTPPGADGYTF
TGTGCCAGCAGTGTCACCCCCCCGGGGGCTGATGGCTACACCTTC
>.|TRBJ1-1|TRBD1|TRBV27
CASSTGEGWMGRNTEAFF
TGTGCCAGCAGTACAGGGGAGGGGTGGATGGGGAGGAACACTGAAGCTTTCTTT
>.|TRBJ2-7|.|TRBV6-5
CASSYSGGQVTYEQYF
TGTGCCAGCAGTTACTCTGGAGGGCAGGTTACCTACGAGCAGTACTTC
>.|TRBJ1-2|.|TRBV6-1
CASSEDSGILKNYGYTF
TGTGCCAGCAGTGAAGACTCCGGGATTCTGAAGAACTATGGCTACACCTTC
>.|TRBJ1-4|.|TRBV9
CASSHPGPGDEKLFF
TGTGCCAGCAGCCATCCCGGGCCCGGGGATGAAAAACTGTTTTTT
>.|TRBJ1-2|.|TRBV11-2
CASSLEADHGYTF
TGTGCCAGCAGCTTAGAGGCTGACCATGGCTACACCTTC
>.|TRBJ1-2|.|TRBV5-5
CASSLGGNYGYTF
TGTGCCAGCAGCTTGGGTGGGAATTATGGCTACACCTTC
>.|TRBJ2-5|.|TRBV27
CASSDGLQQETQYF
TGTGCCAGCAGTGACGGACTACAGCAAGAGACCCAGTACTTC
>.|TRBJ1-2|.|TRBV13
CASSSRTGANYGYTF
TGTGCCAGCAGCTCCCGGACGGGAGCTAACTATGGCTACACCTTC
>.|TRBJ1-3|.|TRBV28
CASSSTTGVYSGNTIYF
TGTGCCAGCAGTTCTACCACGGGGGTCTACTCTGGAAACACCATATATTTT
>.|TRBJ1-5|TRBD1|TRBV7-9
CASSPQGAGNQPQHF
TGTGCCAGCAGCCCACAGGGGGCGGGCAATCAGCCCCAGCATTTT